Sequencing of this TCR beta chain was carried out in a study of blood T cells in healthy people across ages. Healthy Russian Caucasian donors spanned ages about 6 to 100 years. Peripheral blood, about 10 milliliters per donor, was collected. There are many counts of this clonotype. The antigen is undetermined. Study-wide findings and caveats: CMV infection status of these donors was not known.

The V gene lost 5 bases and the J gene lost 9 bases, with 22 bases spanning the gap. The CDR3 spans 15 residues. Per the germline V gene, CDR1 is LGHDT and CDR2 is YNNKEL (reference sequence). Primers used in a second PCR of about 6 to 11 cycles were a sample-barcoded 5' primer and a J-beta primer mix. MiXCR was run by TCRdb on the 5' RACE reads, yielding one entry per CDR3 protein. The sample contains more than 800,000 distinct CDR3 sequences, around 28% of which appear only once. The TCR originated in a woman of 80 years or more in good health. Sequencing input: blood. V gene TRBV3-1 combines with J gene TRBJ2-5, with a tentative D call TRBD2 (6 bases). CDR3 region: CASSALDPGRTAQYF. The CDR3 nucleotides are TGTGCCAGCAGCGCGCTCGACCCGGGGAGGACGGCCCAGTACTTC.